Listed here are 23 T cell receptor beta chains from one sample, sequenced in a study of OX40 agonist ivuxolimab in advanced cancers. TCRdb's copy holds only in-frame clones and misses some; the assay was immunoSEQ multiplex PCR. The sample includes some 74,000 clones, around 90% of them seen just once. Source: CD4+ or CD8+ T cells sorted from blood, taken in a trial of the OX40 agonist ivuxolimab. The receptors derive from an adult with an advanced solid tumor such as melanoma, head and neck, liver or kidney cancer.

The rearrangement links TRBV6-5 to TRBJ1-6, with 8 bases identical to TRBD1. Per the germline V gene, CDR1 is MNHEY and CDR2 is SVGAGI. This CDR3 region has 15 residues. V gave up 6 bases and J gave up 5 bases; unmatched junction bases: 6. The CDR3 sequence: CASRRQGIDNSPLHF. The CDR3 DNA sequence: TGTGCCAGCAGACGACAGGGGATTGATAATTCACCCCTCCACTTT.

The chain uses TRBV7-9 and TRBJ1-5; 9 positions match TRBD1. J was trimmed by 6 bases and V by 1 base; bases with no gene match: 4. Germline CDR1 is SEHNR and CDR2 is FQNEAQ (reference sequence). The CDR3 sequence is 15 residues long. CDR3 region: CASSLGDRVGQPQHF. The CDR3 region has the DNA TGTGCCAGCAGCTTAGGGGACAGGGTGGGTCAGCCCCAGCATTTT.

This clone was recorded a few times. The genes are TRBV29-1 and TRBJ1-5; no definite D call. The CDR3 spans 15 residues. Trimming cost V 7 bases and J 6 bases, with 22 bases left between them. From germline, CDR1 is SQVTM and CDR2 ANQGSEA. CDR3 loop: CSAPTLGPVGQPQHF. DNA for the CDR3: TGCAGCGCGCCCACGCTAGGGCCCGTGGGTCAGCCCCAGCATTTT.

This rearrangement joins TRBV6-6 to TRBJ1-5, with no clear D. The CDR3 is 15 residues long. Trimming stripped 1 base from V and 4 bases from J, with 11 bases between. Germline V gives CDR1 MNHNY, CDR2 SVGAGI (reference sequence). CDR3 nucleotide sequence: TGTGCCAGCAGTTACTATATGGGTGCTAATCAGCCCCAGCATTTT. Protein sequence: CASSYYMGANQPQHF.

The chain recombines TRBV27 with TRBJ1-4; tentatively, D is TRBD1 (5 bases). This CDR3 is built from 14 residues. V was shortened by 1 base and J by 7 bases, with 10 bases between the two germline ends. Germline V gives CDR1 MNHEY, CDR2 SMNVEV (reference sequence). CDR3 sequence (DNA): TGTGCCAGCAGTTTATACGGGGGAGGTGAAAAACTGTTTTTT. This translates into CASSLYGGGEKLFF.

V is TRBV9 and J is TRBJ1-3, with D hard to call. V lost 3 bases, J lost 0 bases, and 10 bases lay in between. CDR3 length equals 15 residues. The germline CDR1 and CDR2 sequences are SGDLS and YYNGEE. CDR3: CASSARPRSGNTIYF. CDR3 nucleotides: TGTGCCAGCAGCGCACGTCCCCGCTCTGGAAACACCATATATTTT.

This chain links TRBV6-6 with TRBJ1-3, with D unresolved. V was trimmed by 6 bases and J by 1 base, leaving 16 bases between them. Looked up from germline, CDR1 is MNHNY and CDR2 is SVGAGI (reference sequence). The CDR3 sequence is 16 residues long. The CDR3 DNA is TGTGCCAGCAGCTCCCCGGGGATATTATCTGGAAACACCATATATTTT. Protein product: CASSSPGILSGNTIYF.

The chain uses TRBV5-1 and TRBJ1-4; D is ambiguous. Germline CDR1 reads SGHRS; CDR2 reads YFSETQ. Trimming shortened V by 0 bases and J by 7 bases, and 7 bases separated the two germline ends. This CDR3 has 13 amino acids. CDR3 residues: CASSLVPAEKLFF. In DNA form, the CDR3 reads TGCGCCAGCAGCTTGGTGCCAGCTGAAAAACTGTTTTTT.

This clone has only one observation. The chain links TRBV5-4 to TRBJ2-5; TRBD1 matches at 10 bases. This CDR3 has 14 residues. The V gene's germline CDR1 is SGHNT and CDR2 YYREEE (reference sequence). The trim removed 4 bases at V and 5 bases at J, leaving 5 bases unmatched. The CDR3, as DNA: TGTGCCAGCAGCCGAGGACAGGGGGTGGAGACCCAGTACTTC. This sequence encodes CASSRGQGVETQYF.

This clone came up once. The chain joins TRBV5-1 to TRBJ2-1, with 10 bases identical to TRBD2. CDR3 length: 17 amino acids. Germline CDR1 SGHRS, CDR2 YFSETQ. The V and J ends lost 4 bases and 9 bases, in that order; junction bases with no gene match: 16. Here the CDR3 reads CASSPPGASGGASEQFF. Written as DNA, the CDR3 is TGCGCCAGCAGCCCCCCTGGTGCGAGCGGGGGGGCCAGTGAGCAGTTCTTC.

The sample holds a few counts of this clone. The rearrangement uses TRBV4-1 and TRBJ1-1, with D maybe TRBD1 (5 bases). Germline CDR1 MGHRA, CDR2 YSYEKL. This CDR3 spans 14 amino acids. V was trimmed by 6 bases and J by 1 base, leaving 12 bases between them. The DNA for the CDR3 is TGCGCCAGCAGACTCGGGGGGACGAACACTGAAGCTTTCTTT. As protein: CASRLGGTNTEAFF.

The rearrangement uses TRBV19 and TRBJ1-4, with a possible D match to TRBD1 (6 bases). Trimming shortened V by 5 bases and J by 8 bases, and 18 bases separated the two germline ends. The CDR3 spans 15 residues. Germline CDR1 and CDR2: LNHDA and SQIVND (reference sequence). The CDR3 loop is CASSDRTTRGEKLFF. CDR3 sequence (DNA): TGTGCCAGTAGTGACCGGACAACGAGGGGGGAAAAACTGTTTTTT.

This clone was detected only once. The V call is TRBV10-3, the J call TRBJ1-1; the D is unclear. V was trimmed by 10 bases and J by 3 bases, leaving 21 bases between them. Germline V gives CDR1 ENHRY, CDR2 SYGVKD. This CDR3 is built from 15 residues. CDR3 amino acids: CATGLGPASDTEAFF. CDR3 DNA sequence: TGTGCCACCGGCCTCGGCCCCGCTAGCGACACTGAAGCTTTCTTT.

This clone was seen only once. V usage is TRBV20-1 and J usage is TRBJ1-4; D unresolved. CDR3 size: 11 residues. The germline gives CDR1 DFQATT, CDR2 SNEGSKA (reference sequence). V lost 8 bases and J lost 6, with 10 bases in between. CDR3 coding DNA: TGCAGTCTAACACAGTATGAAAAACTGTTTTTT. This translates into CSLTQYEKLFF.

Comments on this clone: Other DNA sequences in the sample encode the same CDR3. The CDR3 sequence is CASSLTGRDTEAFF. Here the CDR3 DNA reads TGTGCCAGCAGCTTAACCGGACGGGACACTGAAGCTTTCTTT. The chain joins TRBV7-3 to TRBJ1-1; D is unclear. The germline CDR1 and CDR2 sequences are SGHTA and FQGTGA. The CDR3 totals 14 residues. V was pared by 0 bases and J by 3 bases, with 8 bases between.

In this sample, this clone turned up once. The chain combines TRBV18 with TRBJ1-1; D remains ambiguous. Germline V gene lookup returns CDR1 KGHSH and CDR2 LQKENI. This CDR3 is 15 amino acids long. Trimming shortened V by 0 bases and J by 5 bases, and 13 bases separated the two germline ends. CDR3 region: CASSPPPDPKTEAFF. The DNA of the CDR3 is TGTGCCAGCTCACCACCGCCAGACCCAAAGACTGAAGCTTTCTTT.

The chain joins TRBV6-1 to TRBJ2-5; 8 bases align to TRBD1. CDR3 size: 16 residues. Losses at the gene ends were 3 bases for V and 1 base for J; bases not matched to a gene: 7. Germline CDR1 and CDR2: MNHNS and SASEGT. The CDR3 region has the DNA TGTGCCAGCAGTGATCGGTTCGGACAGGGCCAAGAGACCCAGTACTTC. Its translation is CASSDRFGQGQETQYF.

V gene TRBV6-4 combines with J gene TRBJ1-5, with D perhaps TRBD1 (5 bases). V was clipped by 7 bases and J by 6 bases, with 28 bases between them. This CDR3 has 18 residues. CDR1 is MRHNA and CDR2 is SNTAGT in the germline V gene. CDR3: CASKIVWGLPAPPQPQHF. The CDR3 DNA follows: TGTGCCAGCAAGATCGTATGGGGACTCCCAGCACCGCCTCAGCCCCAGCATTTT.

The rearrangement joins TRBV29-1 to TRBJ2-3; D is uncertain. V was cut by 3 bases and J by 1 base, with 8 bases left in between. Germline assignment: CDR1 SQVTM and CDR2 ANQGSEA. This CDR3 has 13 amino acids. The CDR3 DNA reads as TGCAGCGTTGATAGGACCCGCACAGATACGCAGTATTTT. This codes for CSVDRTRTDTQYF.

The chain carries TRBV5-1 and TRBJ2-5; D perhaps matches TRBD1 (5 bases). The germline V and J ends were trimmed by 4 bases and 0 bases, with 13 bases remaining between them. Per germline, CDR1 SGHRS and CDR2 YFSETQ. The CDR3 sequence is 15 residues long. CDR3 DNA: TGCGCCAGCAGCCCAAGAGGACATGACCAAGAGACCCAGTACTTC. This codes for CASSPRGHDQETQYF.

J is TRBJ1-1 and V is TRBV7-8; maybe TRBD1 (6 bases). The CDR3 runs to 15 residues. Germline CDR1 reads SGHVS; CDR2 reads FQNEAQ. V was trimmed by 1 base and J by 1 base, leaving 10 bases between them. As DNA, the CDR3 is TGTGCCAGCAGCTTAGGGGGGCTCCGGAACACTGAAGCTTTCTTT. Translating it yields CASSLGGLRNTEAFF.

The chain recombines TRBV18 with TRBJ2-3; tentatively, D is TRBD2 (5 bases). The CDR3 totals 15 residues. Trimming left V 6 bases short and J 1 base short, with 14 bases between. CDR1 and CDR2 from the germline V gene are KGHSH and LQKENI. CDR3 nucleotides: TGTGCCAGCTCGCCGAATCAGGAGGGCACAGATACGCAGTATTTT. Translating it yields CASSPNQEGTDTQYF.

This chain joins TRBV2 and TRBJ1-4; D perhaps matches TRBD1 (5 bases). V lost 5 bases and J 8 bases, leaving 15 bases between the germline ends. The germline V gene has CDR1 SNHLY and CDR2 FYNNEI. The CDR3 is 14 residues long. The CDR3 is CASSRGGVGEKLFF. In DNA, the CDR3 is TGTGCCAGCAGTCGCGGAGGGGTAGGCGAAAAACTGTTTTTT.